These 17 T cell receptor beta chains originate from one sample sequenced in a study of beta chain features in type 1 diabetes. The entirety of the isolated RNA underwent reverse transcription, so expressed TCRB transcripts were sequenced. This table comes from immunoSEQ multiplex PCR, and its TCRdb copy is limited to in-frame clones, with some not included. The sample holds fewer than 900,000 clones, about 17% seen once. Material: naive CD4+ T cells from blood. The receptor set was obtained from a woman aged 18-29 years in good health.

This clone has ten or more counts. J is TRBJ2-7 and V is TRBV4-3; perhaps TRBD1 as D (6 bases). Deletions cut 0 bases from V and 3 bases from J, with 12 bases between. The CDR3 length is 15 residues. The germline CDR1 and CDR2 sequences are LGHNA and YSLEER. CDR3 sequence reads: CASSQDSRDIYEQYF. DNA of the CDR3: TGCGCCAGCAGCCAAGACTCCCGGGACATCTACGAGCAGTACTTC.

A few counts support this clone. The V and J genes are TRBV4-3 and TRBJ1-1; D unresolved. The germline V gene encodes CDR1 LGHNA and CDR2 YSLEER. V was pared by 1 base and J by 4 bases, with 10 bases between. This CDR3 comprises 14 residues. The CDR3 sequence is CASSQGWGTTEAFF. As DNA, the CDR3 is TGCGCCAGCAGCCAAGGTTGGGGAACCACTGAAGCTTTCTTT.

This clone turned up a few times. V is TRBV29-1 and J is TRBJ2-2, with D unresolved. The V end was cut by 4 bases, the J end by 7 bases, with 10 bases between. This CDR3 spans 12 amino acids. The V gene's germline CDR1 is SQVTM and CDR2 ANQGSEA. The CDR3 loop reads CSVVFYNGELFF. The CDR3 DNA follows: TGCAGCGTTGTTTTTTACAACGGGGAGCTGTTTTTT.

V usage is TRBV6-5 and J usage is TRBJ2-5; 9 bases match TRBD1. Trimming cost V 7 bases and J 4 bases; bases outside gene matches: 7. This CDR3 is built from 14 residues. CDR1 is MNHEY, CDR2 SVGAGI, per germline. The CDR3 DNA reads TGTGCCAGCAATGACAGGGGGGTATTAGAGACCCAGTACTTC. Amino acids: CASNDRGVLETQYF.

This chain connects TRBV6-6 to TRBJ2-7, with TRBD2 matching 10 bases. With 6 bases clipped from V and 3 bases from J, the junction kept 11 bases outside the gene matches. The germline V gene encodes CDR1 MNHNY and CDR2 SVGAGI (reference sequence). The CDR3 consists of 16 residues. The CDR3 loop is CASSSSGSVGGYEQYF. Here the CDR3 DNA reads TGTGCCAGCAGCTCTAGCGGGAGCGTGGGTGGCTACGAGCAGTACTTC.

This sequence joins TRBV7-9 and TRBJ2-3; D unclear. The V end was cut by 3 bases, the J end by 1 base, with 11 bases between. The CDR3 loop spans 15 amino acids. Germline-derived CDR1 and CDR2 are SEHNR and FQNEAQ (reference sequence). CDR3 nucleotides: TGTGCCAGCAGCTTTGTTGGGTTGGGCACAGATACGCAGTATTTT. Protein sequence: CASSFVGLGTDTQYF.

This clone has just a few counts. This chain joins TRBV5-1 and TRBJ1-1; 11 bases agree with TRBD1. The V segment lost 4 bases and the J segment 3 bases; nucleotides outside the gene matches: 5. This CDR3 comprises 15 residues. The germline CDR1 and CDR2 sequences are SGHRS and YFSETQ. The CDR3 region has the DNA TGCGCCAGCAGCGCATGGGACAGGGGGGACACTGAAGCTTTCTTT. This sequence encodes CASSAWDRGDTEAFF.

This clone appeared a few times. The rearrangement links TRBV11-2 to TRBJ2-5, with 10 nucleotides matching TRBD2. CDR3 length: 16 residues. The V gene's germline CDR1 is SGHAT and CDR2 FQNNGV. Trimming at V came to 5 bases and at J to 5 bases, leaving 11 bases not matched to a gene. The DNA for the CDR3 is TGTGCCAGCAGCGGGGCGAGCGGGAGGGCATGGGAGACCCAGTACTTC. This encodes CASSGASGRAWETQYF.

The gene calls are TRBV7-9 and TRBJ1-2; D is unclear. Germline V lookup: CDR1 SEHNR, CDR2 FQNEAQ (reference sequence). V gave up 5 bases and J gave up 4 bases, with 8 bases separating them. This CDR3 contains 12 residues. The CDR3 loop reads CASSLLAYGYTF. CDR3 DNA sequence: TGTGCCAGCAGCCTCCTAGCCTATGGCTACACCTTC.

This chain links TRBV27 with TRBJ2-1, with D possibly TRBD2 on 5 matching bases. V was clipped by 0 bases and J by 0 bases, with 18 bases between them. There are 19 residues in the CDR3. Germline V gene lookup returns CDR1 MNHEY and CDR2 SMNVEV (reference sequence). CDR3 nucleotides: TGTGCCAGCAGTTTATCCCGGGGTGGGGTCGTGAGCTCCTACAATGAGCAGTTCTTC. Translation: CASSLSRGGVVSSYNEQFF.

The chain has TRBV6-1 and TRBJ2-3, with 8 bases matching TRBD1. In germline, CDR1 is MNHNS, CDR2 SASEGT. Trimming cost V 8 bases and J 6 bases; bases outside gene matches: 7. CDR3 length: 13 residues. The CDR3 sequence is CASVAGGLDTQYF. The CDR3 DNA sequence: TGTGCCAGCGTAGCAGGGGGCCTCGATACGCAGTATTTT.

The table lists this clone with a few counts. The CDR3 DNA reads as TGTGCCAGCAGGGGACCCGGGGAGACCCAGTACTTC. This translates into CASRGPGETQYF. The genes are TRBV6-5 and TRBJ2-5; D is possibly TRBD1 or TRBD2 (5 bases each). The CDR3 has 12 amino acids. Trimming took 6 bases from V and 5 from J, leaving 10 bases between them. Germline-derived CDR1 and CDR2 are MNHEY and SVGAGI.

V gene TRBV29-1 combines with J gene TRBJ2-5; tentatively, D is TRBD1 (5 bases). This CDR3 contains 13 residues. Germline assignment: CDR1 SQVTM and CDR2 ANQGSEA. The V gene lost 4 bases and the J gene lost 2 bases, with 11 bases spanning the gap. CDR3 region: CSVGQRVQETQYF. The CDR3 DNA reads TGCAGCGTTGGACAGAGAGTACAAGAGACCCAGTACTTC.

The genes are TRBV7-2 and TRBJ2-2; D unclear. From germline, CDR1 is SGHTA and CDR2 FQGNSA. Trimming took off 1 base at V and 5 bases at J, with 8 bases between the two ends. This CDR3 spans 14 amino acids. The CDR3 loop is CASSLVRLTGELFF. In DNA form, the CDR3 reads TGTGCCAGCAGCTTAGTCCGGCTGACCGGGGAGCTGTTTTTT.

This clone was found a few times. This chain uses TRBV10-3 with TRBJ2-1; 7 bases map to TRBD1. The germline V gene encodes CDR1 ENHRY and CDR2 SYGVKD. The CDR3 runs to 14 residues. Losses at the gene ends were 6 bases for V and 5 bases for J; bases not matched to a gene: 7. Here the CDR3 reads CAISLWDSHNEQFF. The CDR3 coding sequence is TGTGCCATCAGCCTATGGGACAGCCACAATGAGCAGTTCTTC.

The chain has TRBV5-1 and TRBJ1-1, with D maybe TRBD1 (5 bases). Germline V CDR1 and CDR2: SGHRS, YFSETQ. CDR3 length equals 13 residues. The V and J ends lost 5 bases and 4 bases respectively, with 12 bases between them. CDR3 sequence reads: CASRFWDGTEAFF. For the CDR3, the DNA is TGCGCCAGCAGGTTCTGGGACGGCACTGAAGCTTTCTTT.

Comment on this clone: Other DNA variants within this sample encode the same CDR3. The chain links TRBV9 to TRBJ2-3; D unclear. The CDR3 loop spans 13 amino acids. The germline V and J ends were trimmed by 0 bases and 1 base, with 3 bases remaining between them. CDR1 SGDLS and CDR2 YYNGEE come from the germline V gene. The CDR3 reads CASSVAGTDTQYF. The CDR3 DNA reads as TGTGCCAGCAGCGTAGCGGGCACAGATACGCAGTATTTT.